This T cell receptor beta chain was identified during a study of T cells in Graves' hyperthyroidism and ophthalmopathy. Amplification yielded TCR beta CDR3 regions, with RNA transcripts as the source. TCR CDR3 regions were first amplified by RT-PCR with HTBI primers. A single record per CDR3 protein comes from TCRdb applying MiXCR to the multiplex PCR reads. This sample has about 420,000 distinct CDR3 sequences, with roughly an eighth found just once. Trimming removed 6 bases from V and 6 bases from J; junction bases left unmatched: 4. The CDR3 has 13 residues. Germline-derived CDR1 and CDR2 are SGHTA and FQGNSA. This clonotype occurred many times.

Input material: blood. The TCR was taken from a woman aged 18-35 years with Graves' hyperthyroidism. The chain combines TRBV7-2 with TRBJ2-1, with 8 bases identical to TRBD1. This CDR3 reads CASRRTGTNEQFF. In DNA form, the CDR3 reads TGTGCCAGCAGGCGGACAGGGACCAATGAGCAGTTCTTC.